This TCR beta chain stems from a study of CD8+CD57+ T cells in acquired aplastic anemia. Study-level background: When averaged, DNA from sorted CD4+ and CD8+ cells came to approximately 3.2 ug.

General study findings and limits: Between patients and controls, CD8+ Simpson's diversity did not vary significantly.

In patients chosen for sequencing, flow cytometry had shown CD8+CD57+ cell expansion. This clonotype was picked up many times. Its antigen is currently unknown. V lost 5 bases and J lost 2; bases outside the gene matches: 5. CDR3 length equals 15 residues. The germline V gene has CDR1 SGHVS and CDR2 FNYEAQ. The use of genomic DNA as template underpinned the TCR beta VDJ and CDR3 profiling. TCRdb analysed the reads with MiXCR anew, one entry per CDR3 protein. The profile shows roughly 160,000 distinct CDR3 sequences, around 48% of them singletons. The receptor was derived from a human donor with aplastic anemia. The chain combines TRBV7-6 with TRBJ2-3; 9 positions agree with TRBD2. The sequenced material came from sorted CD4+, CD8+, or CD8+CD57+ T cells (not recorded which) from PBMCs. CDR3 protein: CASSLTSGLTDTQYF. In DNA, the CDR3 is TGTGCCAGCAGCCTCACTAGCGGGCTCACAGATACGCAGTATTTT.